The 9 T cell receptor beta chains in this list originate from one sample, sequenced in a study of technical replicates of blood from a few donors. The repertoire was sequenced with immunoSEQ multiplex PCR; TCRdb's copy has only in-frame clones and lacks some. The data show about 70,000 clones, with around nine tenths seen just once and around 0.37% held by the top ten. Source material: T cells isolated from PBMCs. The source is a human donor in good health.

CDR3 protein: CAISGNRNNEQFF. CDR3 bases: TGTGCCATCAGCGGTAACAGAAACAATGAGCAGTTCTTC. The J gene is TRBJ2-1, the V gene TRBV10-3; D call uncertain. CDR1 is ENHRY, CDR2 SYGVKD, per germline. Trimming cost V 6 bases and J 5 bases, with 11 bases left between them. The CDR3 consists of 13 residues.

The chain employs TRBV4-2 and TRBJ1-3; D perhaps matches TRBD1 (6 bases). This CDR3 comprises 13 residues. V dropped 3 bases and J dropped 8 bases, with 11 bases sitting between them. Germline V gene data show CDR1 as LGHNA and CDR2 as YNFKEQ. DNA for the CDR3: TGTGCCAGCAGCCACTCTAAGGGGGACACCATATATTTT. Its protein is CASSHSKGDTIYF.

This chain connects TRBV19 to TRBJ2-2; 8 bases line up with TRBD2. V lost 6 bases, J lost 6 bases, and 3 bases stayed unmatched. This CDR3 has 13 residues. Germline CDR1 is LNHDA and CDR2 is SQIVND (reference sequence). The CDR3 region has the DNA TGTGCCAGTAGCTCGGGGGGGCCCGGGGAGCTGTTTTTT. This codes for CASSSGGPGELFF.

The genes are TRBV5-1 and TRBJ2-1; 10 positions agree with TRBD2. The CDR3 has 13 amino acids. V lost 5 bases and J lost 7; bases outside the gene matches: 3. Germline V gives CDR1 SGHRS, CDR2 YFSETQ. The CDR3 coding sequence is TGCGCCAGCAGGCTAGCGGGAGAAAATGAGCAGTTCTTC. Protein sequence: CASRLAGENEQFF. Using reference TRBV5-1 and TRBJ2-1 for the parts outside the CDR3, the full variable domain is KAGVTQTPRYLIKTRGQQVTLSCSPISGHRSVSWYQQTPGQGLQFLFEYFSETQRNKGNFPGRFSGRQFSNSRSEMNVSTLELGDSALYLCASRLAGENEQFFGPGTRLTVL.

The V call is TRBV10-3, the J call TRBJ2-1, with D possibly being TRBD1 (6 bases). The CDR3 consists of 15 residues. Germline V gene lookup returns CDR1 ENHRY and CDR2 SYGVKD. Trimming pared 6 bases from V and 2 bases from J, leaving 14 bases between. CDR3 amino acids: CAIRPTGPTYNEQFF. The DNA of the CDR3 is TGTGCCATCAGGCCCACAGGGCCGACCTACAATGAGCAGTTCTTC.

This clone showed up just once. V is TRBV2 and J is TRBJ1-1; D possibly corresponds to TRBD1 (6 bases). Per germline, CDR1 SNHLY and CDR2 FYNNEI. The CDR3 runs 15 residues. The V end lost 4 bases, the J end lost 5 bases, and 17 bases lay between the germline ends. The CDR3 sequence: CASSGTGGAGTEAFF. CDR3 nucleotides: TGTGCCAGCAGTGGGACGGGGGGCGCGGGTACTGAAGCTTTCTTT.

The V gene is TRBV7-6, the J gene TRBJ2-5; no clear D. Germline CDR1 is SGHVS and CDR2 is FNYEAQ. The CDR3 loop spans 14 amino acids. Deletions cut 1 base from V and 3 bases from J, with 9 bases between. CDR3: CASSLVTEEETQYF. The CDR3 coding sequence is TGTGCCAGCAGCTTAGTTACAGAAGAAGAGACCCAGTACTTC.

This clone has just one count. J is TRBJ2-3 and V is TRBV7-3; 7 bases are shared with TRBD2. V trimming: 5 bases; J trimming: 1 base; junction bases outside the gene matches: 0. The germline CDR1 and CDR2 sequences are SGHTA and FQGTGA. The CDR3 is 13 residues long. This CDR3 is CASSAGGTDTQYF. Here the CDR3 DNA reads TGTGCCAGCAGCGCGGGGGGCACAGATACGCAGTATTTT. Full variable domain (rest looked up from reference TRBV7-3 and TRBJ2-3): GAGVSQTPSNKVTEKGKYVELRCDPISGHTALYWYRQSLGQGPEFLIYFQGTGAADDSGLPNDRFFAVRPEGSVSTLKIQRTERGDSAVYLCASSAGGTDTQYFGPGTRLTVL.

V gene TRBV2 combines with J gene TRBJ2-7, with 15 positions matching TRBD2. CDR1 is SNHLY and CDR2 is FYNNEI in the germline V gene. The CDR3 has 14 amino acids. Trimming took 5 bases from V and 9 from J; bases not matched to a gene: 5. CDR3 DNA sequence: TGTGCCAGCAGTACGGGACTAGCGGGAGGACCGCAGTACTTC. This sequence encodes CASSTGLAGGPQYF. The full variable domain, completed using reference TRBV2 and TRBJ2-7, is EPEVTQTPSHQVTQMGQEVILRCVPISNHLYFYWYRQILGQKVEFLVSFYNNEISEKSEIFDDQFSVERPDGSNFTLKIRSTKLEDSAMYFCASSTGLAGGPQYFGPGTRLTVT.